Listed below are T cell receptor beta chains from one sample, sequenced in a study of cytomegalovirus exposure and HLA in healthy donors. Libraries were prepared by immunoSEQ multiplex PCR; TCRdb keeps only in-frame clonotypes and omits some of them. Counted here are about 160,000 clones, roughly 80% occurring once; the ten biggest clones make up over 0.85%. The sequenced sample was PBMCs. These TCRs come from a girl under 10 years old in good health and CMV-seropositive. Both conserved end residues are part of each CDR3. D genes are given only for firm matches. Part of the rows lack a size; the others show once, few, many or a class for expanded clones.

abundance: -; len: 11; j_gene: TRBJ1-1; d_gene: -; v_gene: TRBV30; CDR3aa: CAWNAVGAAFF; CDR3nt: TGTGCCTGGAACGCCGTGGGGGCCGCTTTCTTT
abundance: -; len: 12; j_gene: TRBJ2-5; d_gene: -; v_gene: TRBV2; CDR3aa: CASSASLPSQYF; CDR3nt: TGTGCCAGCAGTGCTAGCTTACCCTCCCAGTACTTC
abundance: once; len: 12; j_gene: TRBJ2-3; d_gene: -; v_gene: TRBV12-5; CDR3aa: CASGFRADTQYF; CDR3nt: TGTGCTAGTGGATTCAGGGCAGATACGCAGTATTTT
abundance: -; len: 16; j_gene: TRBJ2-5; d_gene: TRBD1; v_gene: TRBV5-1; CDR3aa: CASSPWGTGVQETQYF; CDR3nt: TGCGCCAGCAGCCCCTGGGGGACAGGAGTCCAAGAGACCCAGTACTTC
abundance: -; len: 13; j_gene: TRBJ2-1; d_gene: -; v_gene: TRBV29-1; CDR3aa: CSVPQGSYNEQFF; CDR3nt: TGCAGCGTTCCACAGGGTTCCTACAATGAGCAGTTCTTC
abundance: few; len: 15; j_gene: TRBJ1-3; d_gene: -; v_gene: TRBV7-8; CDR3aa: CASSFSRVTGNTIYF; CDR3nt: TGTGCCAGCAGCTTTAGCAGGGTGACTGGAAACACCATATATTTT
abundance: -; len: 14; j_gene: TRBJ1-1; d_gene: -; v_gene: TRBV5-1; CDR3aa: CASSFTTRGTEAFF; CDR3nt: TGCGCCAGCAGCTTTACGACGCGAGGCACTGAAGCTTTCTTT
abundance: -; len: 16; j_gene: TRBJ2-1; d_gene: TRBD2; v_gene: TRBV28; CDR3aa: CASSGRGLAGAGEQFF; CDR3nt: TGTGCCAGCAGTGGGCGCGGTCTAGCGGGAGCAGGTGAGCAGTTCTTC
abundance: -; len: 16; j_gene: TRBJ2-1; d_gene: -; v_gene: TRBV27; CDR3aa: CASSPLGVTGSNEQFF; CDR3nt: TGTGCCAGCAGTCCACTGGGGGTGACAGGATCTAATGAGCAGTTCTTC
abundance: -; len: 12; j_gene: TRBJ1-2; d_gene: -; v_gene: TRBV9; CDR3aa: CASSPVLEGYTF; CDR3nt: TGTGCCAGCAGCCCTGTGTTAGAGGGCTACACCTTC
abundance: -; len: 16; j_gene: TRBJ2-7; d_gene: TRBD2; v_gene: TRBV29-1; CDR3aa: CSVGPTSGVASYEQYF; CDR3nt: TGCAGCGTCGGACCTACTAGCGGAGTAGCCTCCTACGAGCAGTACTTC
abundance: -; len: 15; j_gene: TRBJ1-5; d_gene: TRBD1; v_gene: TRBV19; CDR3aa: CASTPGGQGNQPQHF; CDR3nt: TGTGCCAGCACTCCTGGTGGACAGGGGAATCAGCCCCAGCATTTT
abundance: -; len: 14; j_gene: TRBJ1-2; d_gene: -; v_gene: TRBV13; CDR3aa: CASSHGESGYGYTF; CDR3nt: TGTGCCAGCAGCCACGGGGAGAGCGGATATGGCTACACCTTC
abundance: -; len: 14; j_gene: TRBJ2-5; d_gene: TRBD2; v_gene: TRBV4-1; CDR3aa: CASSQGDGGKTQYF; CDR3nt: TGCGCCAGCAGCCAAGGGGACGGGGGGAAGACCCAGTACTTC
abundance: -; len: 13; j_gene: TRBJ2-7; d_gene: TRBD1; v_gene: TRBV30; CDR3aa: CAWRQGVSYEQYF; CDR3nt: TGTGCCTGGCGACAGGGGGTCTCCTACGAGCAGTACTTC
abundance: -; len: 15; j_gene: TRBJ1-4; d_gene: TRBD1; v_gene: TRBV30; CDR3aa: CAWSVAGGVQEKLFF; CDR3nt: TGTGCCTGGAGTGTGGCAGGGGGCGTGCAGGAAAAACTGTTTTTT
abundance: -; len: 13; j_gene: TRBJ2-5; d_gene: -; v_gene: TRBV2; CDR3aa: CASSERRVETQYF; CDR3nt: TGTGCCAGCAGTGAAAGGAGGGTTGAGACCCAGTACTTC
abundance: few; len: 15; j_gene: TRBJ2-7; d_gene: TRBD2; v_gene: TRBV30; CDR3aa: CAWIPRLAGGYEQYF; CDR3nt: TGTGCCTGGATTCCTAGGCTAGCGGGAGGCTACGAGCAGTACTTC
abundance: -; len: 11; j_gene: TRBJ2-2; d_gene: -; v_gene: TRBV6-1; CDR3aa: CASSGGGELFF; CDR3nt: TGTGCCAGCAGCGGGGGCGGGGAGCTGTTTTTT
abundance: -; len: 16; j_gene: TRBJ1-1; d_gene: TRBD1; v_gene: TRBV2; CDR3aa: CASSYRGGEMNTEAFF; CDR3nt: TGTGCCAGCAGTTACAGGGGGGGCGAGATGAACACTGAAGCTTTCTTT
abundance: once; len: 13; j_gene: TRBJ2-5; d_gene: -; v_gene: TRBV18; CDR3aa: CASSPTEQETQYF; CDR3nt: TGTGCCAGCTCACCAACTGAGCAAGAGACCCAGTACTTC
abundance: -; len: 14; j_gene: TRBJ2-3; d_gene: -; v_gene: TRBV19; CDR3aa: CASSLSGDTDTQYF; CDR3nt: TGTGCCAGTAGTCTTAGCGGTGACACAGATACGCAGTATTTT
abundance: -; len: 15; j_gene: TRBJ2-2; d_gene: -; v_gene: TRBV6-5; CDR3aa: CASSYSILNTGELFF; CDR3nt: TGTGCCAGCAGTTACTCGATACTGAACACCGGGGAGCTGTTTTTT
abundance: few; len: 13; j_gene: TRBJ2-5; d_gene: -; v_gene: TRBV6-5; CDR3aa: CASRDSHAGTQYF; CDR3nt: TGTGCCAGCAGGGACTCTCACGCCGGGACCCAGTACTTC
abundance: -; len: 11; j_gene: TRBJ2-7; d_gene: -; v_gene: TRBV2; CDR3aa: CASSGRGQQYF; CDR3nt: TGTGCCAGCAGTGGGAGGGGACAGCAGTACTTC
abundance: once; len: 17; j_gene: TRBJ2-1; d_gene: TRBD2; v_gene: TRBV5-6; CDR3aa: CASSLFAGLAVENEQFF; CDR3nt: TGTGCCAGCAGCTTGTTTGCAGGGCTAGCGGTCGAGAATGAGCAGTTCTTC
abundance: -; len: 18; j_gene: TRBJ1-2; d_gene: -; v_gene: TRBV5-6; CDR3aa: CASSLSGLIGLVGYGYTF; CDR3nt: TGTGCCAGCAGCTTAAGCGGCCTAATCGGCCTAGTTGGCTATGGCTACACCTTC
abundance: -; len: 15; j_gene: TRBJ2-3; d_gene: -; v_gene: TRBV5-1; CDR3aa: CASSLGAYTTDTQYF; CDR3nt: TGCGCCAGCAGCCTGGGGGCGTACACCACAGATACGCAGTATTTT
abundance: -; len: 12; j_gene: TRBJ2-5; d_gene: -; v_gene: TRBV7-8; CDR3aa: CASSLTRETQYF; CDR3nt: TGTGCCAGCAGCTTAACCCGGGAGACCCAGTACTTC
abundance: once; len: 15; j_gene: TRBJ1-4; d_gene: -; v_gene: TRBV30; CDR3aa: CAWKGKGIIGEKLFF; CDR3nt: TGTGCCTGGAAAGGGAAGGGGATTATCGGTGAAAAACTGTTTTTT
abundance: -; len: 18; j_gene: TRBJ1-1; d_gene: TRBD1; v_gene: TRBV27; CDR3aa: CASSRPRDRGVLASEAFF; CDR3nt: TGTGCCAGCAGCCGACCCCGTGACAGGGGCGTATTGGCGTCTGAAGCTTTCTTT
abundance: -; len: 20; j_gene: TRBJ1-2; d_gene: -; v_gene: TRBV6-9; CDR3aa: CASSNYSGFRGCCRNYGYTF; CDR3nt: TGTGCCAGCAGTAATTACTCCGGGTTTAGAGGGTGTTGTAGGAACTATGGCTACACCTTC
abundance: -; len: 17; j_gene: TRBJ2-3; d_gene: TRBD2; v_gene: TRBV7-9; CDR3aa: CASSPRPGGRKADTQYF; CDR3nt: TGTGCCAGCAGCCCCCGCCCAGGCGGGAGGAAGGCAGATACGCAGTATTTT
abundance: -; len: 14; j_gene: TRBJ2-1; d_gene: TRBD2; v_gene: TRBV27; CDR3aa: CASRFSGRRNEQFF; CDR3nt: TGTGCCAGCAGGTTTAGCGGGAGACGCAATGAGCAGTTCTTC
abundance: -; len: 13; j_gene: TRBJ1-5; d_gene: TRBD1; v_gene: TRBV18; CDR3aa: CASSPDRDQPQHF; CDR3nt: TGTGCCAGCTCACCCGACAGGGATCAGCCCCAGCATTTT
abundance: -; len: 11; j_gene: TRBJ2-7; d_gene: -; v_gene: TRBV30; CDR3aa: CAWSDTYEQYF; CDR3nt: TGTGCCTGGAGTGACACCTACGAGCAGTACTTC
abundance: -; len: 14; j_gene: TRBJ1-2; d_gene: -; v_gene: TRBV28; CDR3aa: CASTREGGDYGYTF; CDR3nt: TGTGCCAGCACCAGGGAAGGGGGTGACTATGGCTACACCTTC
abundance: -; len: 17; j_gene: TRBJ2-3; d_gene: TRBD2; v_gene: TRBV5-4; CDR3aa: CASSLALGGRSGDTQYF; CDR3nt: TGTGCCAGCAGCTTGGCGCTTGGCGGGAGGTCGGGAGATACGCAGTATTTT
abundance: -; len: 13; j_gene: TRBJ2-5; d_gene: -; v_gene: TRBV18; CDR3aa: CASSRGSQETQYF; CDR3nt: TGTGCCAGCTCAAGGGGGTCCCAAGAGACCCAGTACTTC
abundance: -; len: 13; j_gene: TRBJ2-5; d_gene: -; v_gene: TRBV4-1; CDR3aa: CASSTQGQETQYF; CDR3nt: TGCGCCAGCAGTACACAGGGTCAAGAGACCCAGTACTTC
abundance: once; len: 14; j_gene: TRBJ1-2; d_gene: TRBD1; v_gene: TRBV19; CDR3aa: CASSMDRGNYGYTF; CDR3nt: TGTGCCAGTAGTATGGACAGGGGCAACTATGGCTACACCTTC
abundance: -; len: 12; j_gene: TRBJ1-5; d_gene: -; v_gene: TRBV30; CDR3aa: CAWSPYNQPQHF; CDR3nt: TGTGCCTGGAGTCCTTATAATCAGCCCCAGCATTTT
abundance: -; len: 16; j_gene: TRBJ2-7; d_gene: -; v_gene: TRBV6-5; CDR3aa: CASSYSMPTGFGEQYF; CDR3nt: TGTGCCAGCAGTTACTCGATGCCAACTGGTTTCGGTGAGCAGTACTTC
abundance: -; len: 14; j_gene: TRBJ1-5; d_gene: TRBD1; v_gene: TRBV30; CDR3aa: CAWSLGQGDQPQHF; CDR3nt: TGTGCCTGGAGCCTGGGACAGGGGGACCAGCCCCAGCATTTT
abundance: once; len: 14; j_gene: TRBJ2-2; d_gene: -; v_gene: TRBV2; CDR3aa: CASSAPGAGGELFF; CDR3nt: TGTGCCAGCAGTGCACCGGGTGCCGGTGGGGAGCTGTTTTTT
abundance: -; len: 17; j_gene: TRBJ2-1; d_gene: TRBD2; v_gene: TRBV4-1; CDR3aa: CASSQDVAGSSYNEQFF; CDR3nt: TGCGCCAGCAGCCAAGATGTAGCGGGTAGCTCCTACAATGAGCAGTTCTTC
abundance: -; len: 17; j_gene: TRBJ2-7; d_gene: TRBD1; v_gene: TRBV11-1; CDR3aa: CASSLEGQVEHLYEQYF; CDR3nt: TGTGCCAGCAGCTTAGAGGGACAGGTTGAGCATCTCTACGAGCAGTACTTC
abundance: -; len: 16; j_gene: TRBJ2-3; d_gene: -; v_gene: TRBV28; CDR3aa: CASSLLGGFSTDTQYF; CDR3nt: TGTGCCAGCAGTTTGCTTGGCGGGTTCAGCACAGATACGCAGTATTTT
abundance: -; len: 14; j_gene: TRBJ2-1; d_gene: -; v_gene: TRBV30; CDR3aa: CAWSYRRVDNEQFF; CDR3nt: TGTGCCTGGAGTTACCGTCGGGTAGACAATGAGCAGTTCTTC
abundance: -; len: 14; j_gene: TRBJ1-1; d_gene: -; v_gene: TRBV13; CDR3aa: CASSLLGGNTEAFF; CDR3nt: TGTGCCAGCAGCCTCCTGGGGGGGAACACTGAAGCTTTCTTT
abundance: -; len: 13; j_gene: TRBJ1-4; d_gene: -; v_gene: TRBV11-2; CDR3aa: CASSQSGNEKLFF; CDR3nt: TGTGCCAGCAGCCAATCGGGTAATGAAAAACTGTTTTTT
abundance: -; len: 15; j_gene: TRBJ2-5; d_gene: TRBD1; v_gene: TRBV28; CDR3aa: CATEGGPGTQETQYF; CDR3nt: TGTGCCACCGAAGGGGGCCCAGGAACCCAAGAGACCCAGTACTTC
abundance: -; len: 14; j_gene: TRBJ2-5; d_gene: -; v_gene: TRBV5-4; CDR3aa: CASSGSTSLETQYF; CDR3nt: TGTGCCAGCAGCGGTAGTACTAGCTTAGAGACCCAGTACTTC
abundance: -; len: 14; j_gene: TRBJ1-1; d_gene: -; v_gene: TRBV10-3; CDR3aa: CAISESNRGTEAFF; CDR3nt: TGTGCCATCAGTGAGTCGAACCGGGGGACTGAAGCTTTCTTT
abundance: few; len: 13; j_gene: TRBJ1-1; d_gene: -; v_gene: TRBV7-3; CDR3aa: CASSFLWNTEAFF; CDR3nt: TGTGCCAGCAGCTTCCTGTGGAACACTGAAGCTTTCTTT
abundance: -; len: 14; j_gene: TRBJ2-3; d_gene: -; v_gene: TRBV30; CDR3aa: CAWSVLGGTDTQYF; CDR3nt: TGTGCCTGGAGCGTACTCGGGGGCACAGATACGCAGTATTTT